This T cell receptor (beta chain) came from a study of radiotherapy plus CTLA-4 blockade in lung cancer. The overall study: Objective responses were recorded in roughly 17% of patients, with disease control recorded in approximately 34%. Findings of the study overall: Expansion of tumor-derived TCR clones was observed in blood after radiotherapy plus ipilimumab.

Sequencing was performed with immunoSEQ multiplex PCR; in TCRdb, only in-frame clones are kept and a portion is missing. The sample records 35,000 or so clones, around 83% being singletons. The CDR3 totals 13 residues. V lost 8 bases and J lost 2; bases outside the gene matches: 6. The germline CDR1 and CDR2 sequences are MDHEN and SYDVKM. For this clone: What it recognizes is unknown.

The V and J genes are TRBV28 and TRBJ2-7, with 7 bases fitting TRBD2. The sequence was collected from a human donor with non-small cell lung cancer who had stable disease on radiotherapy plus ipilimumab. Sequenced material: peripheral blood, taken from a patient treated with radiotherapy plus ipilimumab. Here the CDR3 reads CASLSGSAYEQYF. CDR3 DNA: TGTGCCAGCCTTAGCGGGTCCGCCTACGAGCAGTACTTC. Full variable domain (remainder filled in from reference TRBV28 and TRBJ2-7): DVKVTQSSRYLVKRTGEKVFLECVQDMDHENMFWYRQDPGLGLRLIYFSYDVKMKEKGDIPEGYSVSREKKERFSLILESASTNQTSMYLCASLSGSAYEQYFGPGTRLTVT.